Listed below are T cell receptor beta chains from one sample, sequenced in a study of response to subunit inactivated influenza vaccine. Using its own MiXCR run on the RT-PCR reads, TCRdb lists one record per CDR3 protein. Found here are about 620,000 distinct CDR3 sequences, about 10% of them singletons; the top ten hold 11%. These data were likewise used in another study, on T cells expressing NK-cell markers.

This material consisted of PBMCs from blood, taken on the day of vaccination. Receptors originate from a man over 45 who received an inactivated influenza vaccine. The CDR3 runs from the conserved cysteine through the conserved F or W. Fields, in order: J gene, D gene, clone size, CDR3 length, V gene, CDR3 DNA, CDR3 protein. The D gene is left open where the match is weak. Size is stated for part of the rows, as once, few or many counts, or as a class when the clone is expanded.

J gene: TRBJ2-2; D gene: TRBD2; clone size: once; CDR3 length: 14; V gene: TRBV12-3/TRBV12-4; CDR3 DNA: TGTGCCAGCAGAACTAGCGGGAGTGTCGGGGAGCTGTTTTTT; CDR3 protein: CASRTSGSVGELFF
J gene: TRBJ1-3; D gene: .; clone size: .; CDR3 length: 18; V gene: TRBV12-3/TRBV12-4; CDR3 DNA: .; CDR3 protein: CASSLGGLRASSGNTIYF
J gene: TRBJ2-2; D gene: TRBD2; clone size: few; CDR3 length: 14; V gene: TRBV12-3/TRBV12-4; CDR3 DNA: TGTGCCACCCAGGGAGGGGCCGGGACCGGGGAGCTGTTTTTT; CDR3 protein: CATQGGAGTGELFF
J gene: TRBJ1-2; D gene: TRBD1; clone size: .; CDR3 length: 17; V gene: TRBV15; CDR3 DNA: TGTGCCACCAGACATGCCGGGACAGGGGGCGCAGACGGTGGCTACACCTTC; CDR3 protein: CATRHAGTGGADGGYTF
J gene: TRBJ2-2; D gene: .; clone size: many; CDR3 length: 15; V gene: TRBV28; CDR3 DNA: TGTGCCAGTTCAACGACGCCCACGGGGACCGGGGAGCTGTTTTTT; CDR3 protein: CASSTTPTGTGELFF
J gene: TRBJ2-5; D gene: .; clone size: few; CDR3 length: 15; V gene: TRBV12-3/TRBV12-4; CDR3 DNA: TGTGCCAGCAGCCCCGAGGGTAGCGGTCAGGGGACCCAGTACTTC; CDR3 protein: CASSPEGSGQGTQYF
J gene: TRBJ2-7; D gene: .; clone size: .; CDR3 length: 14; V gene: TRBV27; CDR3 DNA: TGTGCCAGCAGTTTATCGAAGGACAACTACGAGCAGTACTTC; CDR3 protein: CASSLSKDNYEQYF
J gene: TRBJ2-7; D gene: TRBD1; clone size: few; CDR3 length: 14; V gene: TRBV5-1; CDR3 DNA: TGCGCCAGCAGCTTAGTCAGGGGGACGGACGAGCAGTACTTC; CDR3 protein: CASSLVRGTDEQYF
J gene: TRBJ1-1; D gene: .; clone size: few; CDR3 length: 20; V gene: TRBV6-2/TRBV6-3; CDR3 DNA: TGTGCCAGCAGTCTGTGGGTTACGGTGCAAGGGGACGGAGGGTACACTGAAGCTTTCTTT; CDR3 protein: CASSLWVTVQGDGGYTEAFF
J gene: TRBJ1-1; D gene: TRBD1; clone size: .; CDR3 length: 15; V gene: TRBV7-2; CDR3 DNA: TGTGCCAGCAAGCCATACAGGGGGGGCAACTCTGAAGCTTTCTTT; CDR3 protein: CASKPYRGGNSEAFF
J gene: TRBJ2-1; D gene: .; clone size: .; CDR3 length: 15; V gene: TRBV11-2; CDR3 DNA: TGTGCCAGCAGCTTGGGGCCTCGCGGAGTAAATGAGCAGTTCTTC; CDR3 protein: CASSLGPRGVNEQFF
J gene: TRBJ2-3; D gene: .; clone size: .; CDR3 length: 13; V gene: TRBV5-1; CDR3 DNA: TGCGCCAGCAGCGCCGGGGGATGGGATACGCAGTATTTT; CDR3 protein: CASSAGGWDTQYF
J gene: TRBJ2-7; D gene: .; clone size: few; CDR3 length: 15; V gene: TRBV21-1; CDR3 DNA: TGTGCCAGCAGCAAAGCCAGACAGAGCTCCTACGAGCAGTACTTC; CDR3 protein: CASSKARQSSYEQYF
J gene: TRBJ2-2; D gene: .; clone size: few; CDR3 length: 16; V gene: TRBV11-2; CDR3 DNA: TGTGCCAGCAGCTTAATGGGAGGCTGGGGTACCGGGGAGCTGTTTTTT; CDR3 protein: CASSLMGGWGTGELFF
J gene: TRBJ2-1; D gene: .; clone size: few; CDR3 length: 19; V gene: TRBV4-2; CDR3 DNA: TGTGCCAGCAGCCCTAATGTTGTGGTTAGCGGCAATACCTACAATGAGCAGTTCTTC; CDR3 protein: CASSPNVVVSGNTYNEQFF
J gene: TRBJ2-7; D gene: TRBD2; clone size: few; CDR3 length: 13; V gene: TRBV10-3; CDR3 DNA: TGTGCCACAGAGCGGGAGGGGGGCTACGAGCAGTACTTC; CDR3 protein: CATEREGGYEQYF
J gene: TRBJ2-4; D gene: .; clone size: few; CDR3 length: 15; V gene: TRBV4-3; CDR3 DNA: TGCGCCAGCAGCCAAGATTTCACAGGGCCTTCCATTCAGTACTTC; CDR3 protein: CASSQDFTGPSIQYF
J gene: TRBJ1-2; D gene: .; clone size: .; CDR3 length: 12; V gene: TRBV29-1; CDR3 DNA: TGCAGCGTTGCCGACAGGAACCATGGCTACACCTTC; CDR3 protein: CSVADRNHGYTF
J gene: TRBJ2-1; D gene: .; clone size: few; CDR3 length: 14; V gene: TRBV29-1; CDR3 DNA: TGCAGCGCCCGACCGGGGACCCCCTACAATGAGCAGTTCTTC; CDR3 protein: CSARPGTPYNEQFF
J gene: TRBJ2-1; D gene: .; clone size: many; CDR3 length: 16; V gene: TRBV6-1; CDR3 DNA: TGTGCCAGCAGACTAACGCCACAGGGAGACGTCAATGAGCAGTTCTTC; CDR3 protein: CASRLTPQGDVNEQFF
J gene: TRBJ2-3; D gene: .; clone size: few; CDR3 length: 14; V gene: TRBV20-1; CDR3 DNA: TGCAGTGCTACCCCCGGGACCCGCACAGATACGCAGTATTTT; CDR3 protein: CSATPGTRTDTQYF
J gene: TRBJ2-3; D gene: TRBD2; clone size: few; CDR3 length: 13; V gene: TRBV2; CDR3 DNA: TGTGCCAGCAGTGAAGTAGCGGGAGATACGCAGTATTTT; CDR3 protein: CASSEVAGDTQYF
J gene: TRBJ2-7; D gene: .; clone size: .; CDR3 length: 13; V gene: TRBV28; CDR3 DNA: TGTGCCAGCAGTTTATTTTCAGGGGCCGAGCAGTACTTC; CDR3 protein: CASSLFSGAEQYF
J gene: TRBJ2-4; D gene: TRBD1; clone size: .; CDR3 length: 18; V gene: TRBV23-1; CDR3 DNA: TGCGCCAGCAGTCAACTCCTAGGACAGGGGTTTGCCAAAAACATTCAGTACTTC; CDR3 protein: CASSQLLGQGFAKNIQYF
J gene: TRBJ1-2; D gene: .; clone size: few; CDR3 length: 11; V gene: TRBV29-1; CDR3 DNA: TGCAGCGTTGAATGGGGACTCGGCTACACCTTC; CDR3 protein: CSVEWGLGYTF
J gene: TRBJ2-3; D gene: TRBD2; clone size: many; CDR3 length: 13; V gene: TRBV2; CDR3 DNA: TGTGCCAGCAGCCTCGGGACTAGAGATACGCAGTATTTT; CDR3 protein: CASSLGTRDTQYF
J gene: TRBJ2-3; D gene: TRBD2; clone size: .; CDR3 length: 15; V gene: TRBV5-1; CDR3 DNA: TGCGCCAGCAGCTCTCAGGGCGGGAGTTCAGATACGCAGTATTTT; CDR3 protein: CASSSQGGSSDTQYF
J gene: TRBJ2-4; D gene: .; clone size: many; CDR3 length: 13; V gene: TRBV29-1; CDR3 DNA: TGCAGCGTTGGGGACTTAACCAAAAACATTCAGTACTTC; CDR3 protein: CSVGDLTKNIQYF
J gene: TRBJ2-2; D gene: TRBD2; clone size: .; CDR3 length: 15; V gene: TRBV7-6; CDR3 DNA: TGTGCCAGCAGCTTACAGGGAGGGTTTACCGGGGAGCTGTTTTTT; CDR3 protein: CASSLQGGFTGELFF
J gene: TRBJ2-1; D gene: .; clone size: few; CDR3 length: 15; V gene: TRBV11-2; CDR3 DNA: TGTGCCAGCAGCTCCACAGTTGCGGATTCCAATGAGCAGTTCTTC; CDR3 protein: CASSSTVADSNEQFF
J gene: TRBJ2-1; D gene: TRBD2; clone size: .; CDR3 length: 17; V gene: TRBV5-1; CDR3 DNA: TGCGCCAGCAGCTTGGCCCACCTCGCGGGAGGGTACAATGAGCAGTTCTTC; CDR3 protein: CASSLAHLAGGYNEQFF
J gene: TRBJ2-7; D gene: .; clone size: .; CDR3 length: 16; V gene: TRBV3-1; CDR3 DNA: TGTGCCAGCAGCCCATCCCCCGTGGGACACCCGCGCGAGCAGTACTTC; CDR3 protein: CASSPSPVGHPREQYF
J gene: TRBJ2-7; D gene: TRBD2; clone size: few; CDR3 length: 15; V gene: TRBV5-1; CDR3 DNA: TGCGCCAGCAGCGAAGAGGGGAGGGCAAACTACGAGCAGTACTTC; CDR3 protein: CASSEEGRANYEQYF
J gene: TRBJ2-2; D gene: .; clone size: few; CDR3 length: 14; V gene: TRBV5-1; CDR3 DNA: TGCGCCAGCAAGGACCGCCCGCAGACCGGGGAGCTGTTTTTT; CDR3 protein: CASKDRPQTGELFF
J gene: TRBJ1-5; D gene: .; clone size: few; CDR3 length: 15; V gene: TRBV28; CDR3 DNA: TGTGCCAGCAGTCCCGCGTTGGACAGAAATCAGCCCCAGCATTTT; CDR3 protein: CASSPALDRNQPQHF
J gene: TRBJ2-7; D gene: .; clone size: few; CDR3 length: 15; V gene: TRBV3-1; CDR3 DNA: TGTGCCAGCAGCCAAGGGCCAGATCCGTCCTACGAGCAGTACTTC; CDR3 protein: CASSQGPDPSYEQYF
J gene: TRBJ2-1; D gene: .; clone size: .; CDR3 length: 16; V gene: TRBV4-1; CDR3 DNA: TGCGCCAGCAGCCAAGATCCAGGCTACGGTGGGAATGAGCAGTTCTTC; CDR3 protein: CASSQDPGYGGNEQFF
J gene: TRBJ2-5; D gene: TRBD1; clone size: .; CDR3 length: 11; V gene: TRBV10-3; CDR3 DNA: TGTGCCATCAGTACACGGGACAGGAAGTACTTC; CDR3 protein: CAISTRDRKYF
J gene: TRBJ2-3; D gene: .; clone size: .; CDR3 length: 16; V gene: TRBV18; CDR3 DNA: TGTGCCAGCTCGCCCCTCGTTGGAGGGGCGACAGATACGCAGTATTTT; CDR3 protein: CASSPLVGGATDTQYF